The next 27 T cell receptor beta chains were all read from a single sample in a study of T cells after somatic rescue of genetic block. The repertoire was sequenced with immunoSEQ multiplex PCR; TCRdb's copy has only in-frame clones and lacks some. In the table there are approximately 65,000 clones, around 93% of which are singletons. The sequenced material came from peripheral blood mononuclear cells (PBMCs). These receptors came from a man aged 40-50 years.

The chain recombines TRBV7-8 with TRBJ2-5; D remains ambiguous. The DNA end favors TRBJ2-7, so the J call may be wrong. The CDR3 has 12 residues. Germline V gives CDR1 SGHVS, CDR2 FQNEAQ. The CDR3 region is CASSLVPYEQYF. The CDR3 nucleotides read TGTGCCAGCAGCTTAGTGCCTTACGAGCAGTACTTC.

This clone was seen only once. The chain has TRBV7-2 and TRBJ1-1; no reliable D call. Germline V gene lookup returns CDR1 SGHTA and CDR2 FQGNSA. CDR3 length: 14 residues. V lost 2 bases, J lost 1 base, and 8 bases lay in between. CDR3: CASSLNSGNTEAFF. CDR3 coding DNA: TGTGCCAGCAGCTTAAACTCAGGGAACACTGAAGCTTTCTTT.

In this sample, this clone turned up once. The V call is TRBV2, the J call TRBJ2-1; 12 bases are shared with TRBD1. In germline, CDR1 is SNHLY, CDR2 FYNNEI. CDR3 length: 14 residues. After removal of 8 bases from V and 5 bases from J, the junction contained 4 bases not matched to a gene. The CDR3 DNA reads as TGTGCCAGCTCGGGACAGGGGGCGAACAATGAGCAGTTCTTC. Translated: CASSGQGANNEQFF.

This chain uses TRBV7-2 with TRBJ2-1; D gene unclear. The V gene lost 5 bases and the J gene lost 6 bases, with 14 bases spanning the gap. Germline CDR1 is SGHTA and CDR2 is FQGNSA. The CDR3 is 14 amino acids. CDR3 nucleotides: TGTGCCAGCAGCCAAGAGCCGGGTCCCAATGAGCAGTTCTTC. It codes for CASSQEPGPNEQFF.

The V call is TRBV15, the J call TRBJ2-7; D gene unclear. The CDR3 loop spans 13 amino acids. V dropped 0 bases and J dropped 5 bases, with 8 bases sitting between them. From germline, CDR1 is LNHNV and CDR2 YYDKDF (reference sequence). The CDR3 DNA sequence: TGTGCCACCAGCAGAGATCGAAGGAACGAGCAGTACTTC. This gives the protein CATSRDRRNEQYF. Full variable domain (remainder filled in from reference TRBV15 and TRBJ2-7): DAMVIQNPRYQVTQFGKPVTLSCSQTLNHNVMYWYQQKSSQAPKLLFHYYDKDFNNEADTPDNFQSRRPNTSFCFLDIRSPGLGDTAMYLCATSRDRRNEQYFGPGTRLTVT.

The CDR3, as DNA: TGTGCCAGCAGCCTAGCGGGGCGTGCTAGCACAGATACGCAGTATTTT. It translates to CASSLAGRASTDTQYF. The chain is built from TRBV11-2 and TRBJ2-3; 9 bases map to TRBD2. V was clipped by 5 bases and J by 0 bases; unmatched bases: 6. There are 16 residues in the CDR3. Per germline, CDR1 SGHAT and CDR2 FQNNGV. Looking up the rest from reference TRBV11-2 and TRBJ2-3 gives the full variable domain: EAGVAQSPRYKIIEKRQSVAFWCNPISGHATLYWYQQILGQGPKLLIQFQNNGVVDDSQLPKDRFSAERLKGVDSTLKIQPAKLEDSAVYLCASSLAGRASTDTQYFGPGTRLTVL.

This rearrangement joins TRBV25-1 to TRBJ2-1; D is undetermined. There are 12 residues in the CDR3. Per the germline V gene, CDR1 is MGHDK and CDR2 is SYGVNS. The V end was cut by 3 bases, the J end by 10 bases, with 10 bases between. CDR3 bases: TGTGCCAGCAGTGAGTTAGGGCGGGAGCAGTTCTTC. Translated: CASSELGREQFF.

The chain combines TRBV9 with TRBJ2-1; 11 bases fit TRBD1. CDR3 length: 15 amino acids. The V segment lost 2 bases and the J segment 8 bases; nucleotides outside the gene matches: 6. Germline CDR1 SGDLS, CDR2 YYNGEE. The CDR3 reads CASSVAGTGGDEQFF. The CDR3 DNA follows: TGTGCCAGCAGCGTCGCCGGGACAGGGGGAGATGAGCAGTTCTTC.

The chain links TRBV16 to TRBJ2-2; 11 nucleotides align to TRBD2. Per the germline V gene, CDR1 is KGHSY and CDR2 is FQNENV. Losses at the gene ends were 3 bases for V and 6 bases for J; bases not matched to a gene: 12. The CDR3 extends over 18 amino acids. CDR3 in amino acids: CASSHGTSGLTLSGELFF. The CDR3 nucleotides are TGTGCCAGCAGCCATGGGACTAGCGGACTAACGCTATCCGGGGAGCTGTTTTTT.

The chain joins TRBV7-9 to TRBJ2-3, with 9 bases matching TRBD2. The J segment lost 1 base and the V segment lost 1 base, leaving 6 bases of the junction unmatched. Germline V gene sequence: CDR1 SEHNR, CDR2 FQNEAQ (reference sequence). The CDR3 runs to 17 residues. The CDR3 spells CASSLGGGADGTDTQYF. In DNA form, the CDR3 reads TGTGCCAGCAGCTTAGGCGGGGGGGCCGATGGCACAGATACGCAGTATTTT.

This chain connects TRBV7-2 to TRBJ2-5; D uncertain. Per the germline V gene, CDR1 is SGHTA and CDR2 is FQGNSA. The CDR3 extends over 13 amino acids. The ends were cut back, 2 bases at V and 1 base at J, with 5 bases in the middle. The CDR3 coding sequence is TGTGCCAGCAGCTTACTAGGCCAAGAGACCCAGTACTTC. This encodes CASSLLGQETQYF.

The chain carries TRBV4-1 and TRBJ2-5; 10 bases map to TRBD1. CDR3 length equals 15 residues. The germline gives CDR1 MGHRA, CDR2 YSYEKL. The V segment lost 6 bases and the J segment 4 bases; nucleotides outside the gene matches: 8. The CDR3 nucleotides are TGCGCCAGCAGAACCCGGGACAGGGGAGGAGAGACCCAGTACTTC. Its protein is CASRTRDRGGETQYF.

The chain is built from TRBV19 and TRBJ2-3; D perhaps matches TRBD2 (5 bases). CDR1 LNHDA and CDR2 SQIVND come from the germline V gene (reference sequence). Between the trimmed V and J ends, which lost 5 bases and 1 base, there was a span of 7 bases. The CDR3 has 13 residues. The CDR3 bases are TGTGCCAGTAGTTCCGGGGGCACAGATACGCAGTATTTT. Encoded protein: CASSSGGTDTQYF. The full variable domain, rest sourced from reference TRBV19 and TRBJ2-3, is DGGITQSPKYLFRKEGQNVTLSCEQNLNHDAMYWYRQDPGQGLRLIYYSQIVNDFQKGDIAEGYSVSREKKESFPLTVTSAQKNPTAFYLCASSSGGTDTQYFGPGTRLTVL.

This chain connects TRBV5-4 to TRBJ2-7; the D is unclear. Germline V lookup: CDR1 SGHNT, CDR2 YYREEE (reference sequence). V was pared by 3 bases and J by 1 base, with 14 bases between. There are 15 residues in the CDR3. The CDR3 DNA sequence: TGTGCCAGCAGCTATCACCTAGGGATGTCCTACGAGCAGTACTTC. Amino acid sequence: CASSYHLGMSYEQYF.

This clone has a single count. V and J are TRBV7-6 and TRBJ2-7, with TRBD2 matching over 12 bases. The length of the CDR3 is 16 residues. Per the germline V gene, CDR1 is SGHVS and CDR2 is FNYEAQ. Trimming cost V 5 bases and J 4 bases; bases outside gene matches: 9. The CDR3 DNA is TGTGCCAGCAGCCTACAACAGACTAGCGGGAGTTACGAGCAGTACTTC. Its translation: CASSLQQTSGSYEQYF.

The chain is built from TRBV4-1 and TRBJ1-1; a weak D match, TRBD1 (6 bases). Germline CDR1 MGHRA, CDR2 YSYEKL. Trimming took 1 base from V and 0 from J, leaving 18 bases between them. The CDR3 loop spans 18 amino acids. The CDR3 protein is CASSQVIDRRSLNTEAFF. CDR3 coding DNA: TGCGCCAGCAGCCAAGTCATCGACAGGAGGAGTTTGAACACTGAAGCTTTCTTT.

Written as DNA, the CDR3 is TGCGCCAGCAGCCAGGTGGGGGGCACCGGGGAGCTGTTTTTT. This sequence encodes CASSQVGGTGELFF. V is TRBV4-1 and J is TRBJ2-2; D may be TRBD2 (6 bases). CDR3 length: 14 amino acids. Between the trimmed V and J ends, which lost 3 bases and 4 bases, there was a span of 9 bases. CDR1 is MGHRA and CDR2 is YSYEKL in the germline V gene.

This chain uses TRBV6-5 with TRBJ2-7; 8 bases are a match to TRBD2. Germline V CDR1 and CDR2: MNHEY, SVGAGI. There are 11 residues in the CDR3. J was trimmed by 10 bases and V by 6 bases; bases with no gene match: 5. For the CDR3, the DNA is TGTGCCAGCAGCAGCGGGGGCCGCCAGTACTTC. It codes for CASSSGGRQYF.

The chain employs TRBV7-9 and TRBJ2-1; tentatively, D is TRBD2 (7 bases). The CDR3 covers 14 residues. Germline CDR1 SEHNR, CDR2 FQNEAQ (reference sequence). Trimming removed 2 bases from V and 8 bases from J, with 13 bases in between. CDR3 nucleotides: TGTGCCAGCAGCTTAACGGGGGGCGGAGATGAGCAGTTCTTC. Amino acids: CASSLTGGGDEQFF.

For the CDR3, the DNA is TGTGCCAGCAGCCCCTTTGGGAGCTCTGGAAACACCATATATTTT. Residues: CASSPFGSSGNTIYF. The rearrangement joins TRBV6-5 to TRBJ1-3; D unresolved. The germline V gene has CDR1 MNHEY and CDR2 SVGAGI. The CDR3 contains 15 residues. V lost 6 bases and J 0 bases, leaving 12 bases between the germline ends.

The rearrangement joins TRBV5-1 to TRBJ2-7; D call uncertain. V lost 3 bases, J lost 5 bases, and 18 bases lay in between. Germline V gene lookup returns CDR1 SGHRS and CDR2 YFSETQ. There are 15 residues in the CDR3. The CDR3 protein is CASSSENDIHHEQYF. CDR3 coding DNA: TGCGCCAGCAGCTCGGAAAACGACATACATCACGAGCAGTACTTC. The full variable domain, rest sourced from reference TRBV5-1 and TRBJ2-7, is KAGVTQTPRYLIKTRGQQVTLSCSPISGHRSVSWYQQTPGQGLQFLFEYFSETQRNKGNFPGRFSGRQFSNSRSEMNVSTLELGDSALYLCASSSENDIHHEQYFGPGTRLTVT.

The CDR3 coding sequence is TGTGCCAGCAGTCCGGGCGGTCGACCTCGCGAGCAGTACTTC. The encoded protein is CASSPGGRPREQYF. This chain joins TRBV7-9 and TRBJ2-5; the D is unclear. The end of the DNA fits TRBJ2-7 better, so the J call may be wrong. The germline V gene encodes CDR1 SEHNR and CDR2 FQNEAQ (reference sequence). CDR3 length equals 14 residues.

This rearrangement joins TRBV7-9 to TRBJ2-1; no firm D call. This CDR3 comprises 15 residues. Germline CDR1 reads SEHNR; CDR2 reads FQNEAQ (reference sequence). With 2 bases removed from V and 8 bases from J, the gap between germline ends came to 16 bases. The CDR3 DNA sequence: TGTGCCAGCAGCTTAAGGGCTTTAAGGTACGATGAGCAGTTCTTC. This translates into CASSLRALRYDEQFF.

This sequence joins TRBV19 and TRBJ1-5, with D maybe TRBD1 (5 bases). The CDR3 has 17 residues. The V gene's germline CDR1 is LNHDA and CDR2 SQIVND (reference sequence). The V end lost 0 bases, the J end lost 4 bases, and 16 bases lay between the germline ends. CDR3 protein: CASSIDPPVRVNQPQHF. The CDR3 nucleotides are TGTGCCAGTAGTATAGACCCTCCGGTCAGGGTAAATCAGCCCCAGCATTTT.

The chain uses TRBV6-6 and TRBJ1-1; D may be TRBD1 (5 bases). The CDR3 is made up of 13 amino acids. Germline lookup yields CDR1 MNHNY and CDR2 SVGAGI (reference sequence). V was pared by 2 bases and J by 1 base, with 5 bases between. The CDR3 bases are TGTGCCAGCAGTTACGGGACGAACACTGAAGCTTTCTTT. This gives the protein CASSYGTNTEAFF.

In DNA, the CDR3 is TGTGCCAGCAGCCCCGGACTAGCGGCCTACGAGCAGTACTTC. It codes for CASSPGLAAYEQYF. V and J are TRBV7-2 and TRBJ2-7; 10 nucleotides agree with TRBD2. The V and J ends lost 5 bases and 2 bases, in that order; junction bases with no gene match: 3. This CDR3 comprises 14 residues. The germline CDR1 and CDR2 sequences are SGHTA and FQGNSA. The variable domain in full, completed from reference TRBV7-2 and TRBJ2-7, reads GAGVSQSPSNKVTEKGKDVELRCDPISGHTALYWYRQSLGQGLEFLIYFQGNSAPDKSGLPSDRFSAERTGGSVSTLTIQRTQQEDSAVYLCASSPGLAAYEQYFGPGTRLTVT.

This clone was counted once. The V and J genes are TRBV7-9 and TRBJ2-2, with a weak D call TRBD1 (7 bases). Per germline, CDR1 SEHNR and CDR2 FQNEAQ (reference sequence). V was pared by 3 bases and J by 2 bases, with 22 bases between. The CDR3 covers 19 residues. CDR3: CASSFGTWKGTVNTGELFF. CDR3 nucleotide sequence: TGTGCCAGCAGCTTTGGGACTTGGAAAGGGACAGTTAACACCGGGGAGCTGTTTTTT.